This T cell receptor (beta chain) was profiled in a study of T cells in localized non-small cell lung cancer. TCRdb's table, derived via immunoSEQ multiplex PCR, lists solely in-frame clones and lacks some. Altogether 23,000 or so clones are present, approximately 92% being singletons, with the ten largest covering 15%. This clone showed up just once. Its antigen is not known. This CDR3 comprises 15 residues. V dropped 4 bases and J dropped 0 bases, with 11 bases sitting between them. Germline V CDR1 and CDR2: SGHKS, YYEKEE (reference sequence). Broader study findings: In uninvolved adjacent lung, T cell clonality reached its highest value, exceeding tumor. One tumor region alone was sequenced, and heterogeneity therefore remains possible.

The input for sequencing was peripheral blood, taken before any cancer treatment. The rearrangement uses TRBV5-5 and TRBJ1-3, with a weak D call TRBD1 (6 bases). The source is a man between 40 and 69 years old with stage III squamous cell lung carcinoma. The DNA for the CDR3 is TGTGCCAGCAGCCCAGACAGGAACTCTGGAAACACCATATATTTT. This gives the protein CASSPDRNSGNTIYF.